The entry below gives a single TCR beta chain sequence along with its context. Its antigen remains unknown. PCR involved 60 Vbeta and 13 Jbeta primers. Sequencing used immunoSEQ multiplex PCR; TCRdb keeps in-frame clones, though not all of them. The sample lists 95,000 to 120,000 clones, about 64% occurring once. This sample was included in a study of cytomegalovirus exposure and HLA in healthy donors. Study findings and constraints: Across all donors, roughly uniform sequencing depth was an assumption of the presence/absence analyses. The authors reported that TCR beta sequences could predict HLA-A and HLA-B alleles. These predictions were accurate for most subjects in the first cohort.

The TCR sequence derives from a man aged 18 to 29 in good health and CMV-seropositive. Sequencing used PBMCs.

CDR3 in amino acids: CASSSGGLDTQYF. Here the CDR3 DNA reads TGCGCCAGTTCCTCGGGGGGGCTAGATACGCAGTATTTT. The chain couples TRBV5-1 to TRBJ2-3; 8 nucleotides align to TRBD2. Trimming at V came to 8 bases and at J to 5 bases, leaving 7 bases not matched to a gene. CDR1 is SGHRS and CDR2 is YFSETQ in the germline V gene. The CDR3 totals 13 residues.